This T cell receptor beta chain was obtained from a study of blood T cell repertoires in COVID-19. Study-level background: The United States, Italy and Spain provided the acute and convalescent COVID-19 samples. The cDNA or gDNA used as material had been derived from T cells, B-cell-depleted T cells, or PBMCs.

Seattle's cohort entered during active infection and was followed longitudinally. Authors' analysis steps: The assay estimated nucleated cells by amplifying reference gene primers. Clones were read by immunoSEQ multiplex PCR, and TCRdb kept only the in-frame ones, dropping some. D and trimming were read from the DNA, whereas the V and J calls and clone size are those reported in that table. Seen here are around 180,000 clones, 70% to 90% observed once, and the top ten hold approximately 6.9%. The germline CDR1 and CDR2 sequences are LNHDA and SQIVND (reference sequence). This CDR3 is built from 14 residues. V was cut by 5 bases and J by 0 bases, with 8 bases left in between.

The rearrangement uses TRBV19 and TRBJ1-3; the D is unclear. The sequencing input was peripheral blood. This TCR derives from a man older than 75 with COVID-19, enrolled during active disease. The CDR3 DNA reads as TGTGCCAGTAGTCGCGCCGGCTCTGGAAACACCATATATTTT. Its translation: CASSRAGSGNTIYF.